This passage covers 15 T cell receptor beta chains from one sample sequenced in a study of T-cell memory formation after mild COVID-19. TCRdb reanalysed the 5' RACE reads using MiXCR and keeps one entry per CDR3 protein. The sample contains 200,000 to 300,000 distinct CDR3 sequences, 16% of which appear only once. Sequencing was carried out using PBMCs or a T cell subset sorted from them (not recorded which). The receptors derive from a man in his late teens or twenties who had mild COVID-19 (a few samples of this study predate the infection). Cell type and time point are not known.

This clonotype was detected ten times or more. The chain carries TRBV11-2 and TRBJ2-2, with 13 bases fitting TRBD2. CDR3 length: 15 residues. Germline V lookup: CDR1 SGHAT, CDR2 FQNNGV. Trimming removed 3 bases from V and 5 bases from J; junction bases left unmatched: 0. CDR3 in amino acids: CASSLGLAGTGELFF. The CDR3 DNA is TGTGCCAGCAGCTTGGGACTAGCGGGGACCGGGGAGCTGTTTTTT. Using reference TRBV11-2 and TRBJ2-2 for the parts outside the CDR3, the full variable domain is EAGVAQSPRYKIIEKRQSVAFWCNPISGHATLYWYQQILGQGPKLLIQFQNNGVVDDSQLPKDRFSAERLKGVDSTLKIQPAKLEDSAVYLCASSLGLAGTGELFFGEGSRLTVL.

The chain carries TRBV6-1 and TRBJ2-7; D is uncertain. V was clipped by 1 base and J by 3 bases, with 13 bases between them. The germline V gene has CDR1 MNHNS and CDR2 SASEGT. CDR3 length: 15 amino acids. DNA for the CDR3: TGTGCCAGCAGTGAAGGCGGTGGCCAAAACTACGAGCAGTACTTC. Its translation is CASSEGGGQNYEQYF.

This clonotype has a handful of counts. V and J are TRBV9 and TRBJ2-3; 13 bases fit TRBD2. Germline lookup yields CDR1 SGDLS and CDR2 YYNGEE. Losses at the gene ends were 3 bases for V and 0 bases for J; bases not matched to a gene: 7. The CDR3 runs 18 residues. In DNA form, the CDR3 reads TGTGCCAGCAGCGGCGGGACTAGCGGGAAGGCTAGCACAGATACGCAGTATTTT. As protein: CASSGGTSGKASTDTQYF.

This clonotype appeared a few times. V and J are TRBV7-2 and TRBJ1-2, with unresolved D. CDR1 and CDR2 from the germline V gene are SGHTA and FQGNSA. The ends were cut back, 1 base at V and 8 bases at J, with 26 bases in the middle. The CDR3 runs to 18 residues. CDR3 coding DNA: TGTGCCAGCAGCTTAGGGCCAGCCATTATCCCTCCCTCTAAGGGCTACACCTTC. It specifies CASSLGPAIIPPSKGYTF.

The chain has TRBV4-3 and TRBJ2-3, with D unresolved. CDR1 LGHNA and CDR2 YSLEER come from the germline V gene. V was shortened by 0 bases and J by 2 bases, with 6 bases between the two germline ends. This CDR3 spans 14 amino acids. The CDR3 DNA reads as TGCGCCAGCAGCCAAGAGGGATTCACAGATACGCAGTATTTT. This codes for CASSQEGFTDTQYF.

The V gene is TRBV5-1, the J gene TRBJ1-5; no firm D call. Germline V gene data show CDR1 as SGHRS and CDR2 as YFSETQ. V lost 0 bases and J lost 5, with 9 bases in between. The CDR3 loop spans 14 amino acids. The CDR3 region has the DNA TGCGCCAGCAGCTTGGTTGGGAGCGATCAGCCCCAGCATTTT. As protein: CASSLVGSDQPQHF.

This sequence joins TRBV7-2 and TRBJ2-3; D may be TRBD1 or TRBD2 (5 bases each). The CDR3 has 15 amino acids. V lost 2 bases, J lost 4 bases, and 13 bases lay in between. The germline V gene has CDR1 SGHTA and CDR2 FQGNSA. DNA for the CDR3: TGTGCCAGCAGCTTACATCGGGGCGGCGCAGATACGCAGTATTTT. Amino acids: CASSLHRGGADTQYF.

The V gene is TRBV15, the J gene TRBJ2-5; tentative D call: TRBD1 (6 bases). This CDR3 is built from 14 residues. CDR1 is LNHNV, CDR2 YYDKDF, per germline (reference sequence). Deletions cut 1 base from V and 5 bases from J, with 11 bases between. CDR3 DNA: TGTGCCACCAGCAGAGCAGGGGCACGGGAGACCCAGTACTTC. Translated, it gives CATSRAGARETQYF. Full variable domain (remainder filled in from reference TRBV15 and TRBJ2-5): DAMVIQNPRYQVTQFGKPVTLSCSQTLNHNVMYWYQQKSSQAPKLLFHYYDKDFNNEADTPDNFQSRRPNTSFCFLDIRSPGLGDTAMYLCATSRAGARETQYFGPGTRLLVL.

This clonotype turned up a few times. The CDR3 nucleotides are TGCAGTGCTAGCCGACTCGACAGGCCTAACTATGGCTACACCTTC. This sequence encodes CSASRLDRPNYGYTF. The chain is built from TRBV20-1 and TRBJ1-2; maybe TRBD1 (6 bases). CDR1 DFQATT and CDR2 SNEGSKA come from the germline V gene (reference sequence). V lost 3 bases, J lost 0 bases, and 14 bases lay in between. The CDR3 is 15 amino acids.

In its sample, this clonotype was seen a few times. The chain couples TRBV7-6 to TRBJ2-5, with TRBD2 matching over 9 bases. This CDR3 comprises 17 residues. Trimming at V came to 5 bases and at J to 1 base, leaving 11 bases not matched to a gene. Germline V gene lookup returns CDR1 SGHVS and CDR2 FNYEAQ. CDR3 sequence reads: CASSPTGTSRFQETQYF. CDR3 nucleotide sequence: TGTGCCAGCAGCCCGACCGGGACTAGCAGGTTCCAAGAGACCCAGTACTTC.

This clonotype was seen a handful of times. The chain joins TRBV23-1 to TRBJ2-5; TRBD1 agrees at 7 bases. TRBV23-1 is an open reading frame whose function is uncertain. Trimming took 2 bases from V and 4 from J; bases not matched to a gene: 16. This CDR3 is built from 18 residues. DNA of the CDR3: TGCGCCAGCAGTCAAAGTAAGAGAGACAGGGTGAAACGAGAGACCCAGTACTTC. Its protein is CASSQSKRDRVKRETQYF.

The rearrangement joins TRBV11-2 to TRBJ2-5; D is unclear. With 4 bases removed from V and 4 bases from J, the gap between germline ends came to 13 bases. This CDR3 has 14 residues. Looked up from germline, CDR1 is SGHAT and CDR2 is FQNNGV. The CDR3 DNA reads TGTGCCAGCAGCTCCAATGGGGTCGGAGAGACCCAGTACTTC. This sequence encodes CASSSNGVGETQYF.

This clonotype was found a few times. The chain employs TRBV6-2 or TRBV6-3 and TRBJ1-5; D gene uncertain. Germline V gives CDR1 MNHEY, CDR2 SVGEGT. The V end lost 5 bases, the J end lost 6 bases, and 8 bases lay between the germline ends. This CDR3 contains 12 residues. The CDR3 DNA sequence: TGTGCCAGCAGTCTGTTAAGTCAGCCCCAGCATTTT. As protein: CASSLLSQPQHF.

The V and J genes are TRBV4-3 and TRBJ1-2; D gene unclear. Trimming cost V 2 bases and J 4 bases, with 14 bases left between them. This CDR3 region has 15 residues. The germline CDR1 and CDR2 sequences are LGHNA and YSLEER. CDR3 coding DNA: TGCGCCAGCAGCCAACTCAACACGGGGATCTATGGCTACACCTTC. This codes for CASSQLNTGIYGYTF.

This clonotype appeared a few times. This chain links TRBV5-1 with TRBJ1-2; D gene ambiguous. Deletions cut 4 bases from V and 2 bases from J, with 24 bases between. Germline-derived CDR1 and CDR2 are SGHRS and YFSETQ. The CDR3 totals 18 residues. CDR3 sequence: CASSPRTSGSGGNYGYTF. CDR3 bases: TGCGCCAGCAGCCCGAGGACGTCGGGGTCCGGCGGGAACTATGGCTACACCTTC.